The rows below give T cell receptor beta chains drawn from one sample of a study of blood T cell repertoires in COVID-19. TCRdb's table, derived via immunoSEQ multiplex PCR, lists solely in-frame clones and lacks some. Among under 20,000 clones listed, approximately 88% were seen once. Sequencing used peripheral blood. These receptors all stem from a human donor in a cohort sampled during active COVID-19. Both conserved end residues are part of each CDR3. Each record gives: J gene, V gene, D gene, clone size, CDR3 DNA, CDR3 protein. A D gene is named only where the DNA matches it firmly. Some rows have no size entry. The others give once, few or many, or a class for an expanded clone.

j_call: TRBJ1-5; v_call: TRBV7-6; d_call: TRBD1; clone_size: .; cdr3_nt: TGTGCCAGCAGCTTAGGGACAGGGCGCAATCAGCCCCAGCATTTT; cdr3_aa: CASSLGTGRNQPQHF
j_call: TRBJ2-7; v_call: TRBV4-1; d_call: TRBD1; clone_size: .; cdr3_nt: TGCGCCAGCAGCCAGCCGGGACAGGTCTACGAGCAGTACTTC; cdr3_aa: CASSQPGQVYEQYF
j_call: TRBJ1-6; v_call: TRBV28; d_call: .; clone_size: .; cdr3_nt: TGTGCCAGCACCCTGACAGTTAATTCACCCCTCCACTTT; cdr3_aa: CASTLTVNSPLHF
j_call: TRBJ1-3; v_call: TRBV3-1/TRBV3-2; d_call: .; clone_size: .; cdr3_nt: TGTGCCAGCAGACAGGGAGGGTCTGGAAACACCATATATTTT; cdr3_aa: CASRQGGSGNTIYF
j_call: TRBJ1-6; v_call: TRBV3-1/TRBV3-2; d_call: .; clone_size: .; cdr3_nt: TGTGCCAGCAGCCTCCCGTCGGGGAATTCACCCCTCCACTTT; cdr3_aa: CASSLPSGNSPLHF
j_call: TRBJ2-3; v_call: TRBV5-1; d_call: .; clone_size: once; cdr3_nt: TGCGCCAGCAGCTTATCCACAGCAGATACGCAGTATTTT; cdr3_aa: CASSLSTADTQYF
j_call: TRBJ1-2; v_call: TRBV12-3/TRBV12-4; d_call: .; clone_size: .; cdr3_nt: TGTGCCAGCAGTAATATCTACTATGGCTACACCTTC; cdr3_aa: CASSNIYYGYTF
j_call: TRBJ2-7; v_call: TRBV5-1; d_call: TRBD2; clone_size: .; cdr3_nt: TGCGCCAGCAGCTTGGATGCGGGAGCCGCCTACGAGCAGTACTTC; cdr3_aa: CASSLDAGAAYEQYF
j_call: TRBJ1-5; v_call: TRBV3-1/TRBV3-2; d_call: .; clone_size: few; cdr3_nt: TGTGCCAGCAGCCAAGACGTCAATCAGCCCCAGCATTTT; cdr3_aa: CASSQDVNQPQHF
j_call: TRBJ1-4; v_call: TRBV7-8; d_call: TRBD1; clone_size: once; cdr3_nt: TGTGCCAGCAGCCAACACGACAGGGGAGGAAGTGAAAAACTGTTTTTT; cdr3_aa: CASSQHDRGGSEKLFF
j_call: TRBJ1-2; v_call: TRBV19; d_call: TRBD1; clone_size: .; cdr3_nt: TGTGCCAGTAGCCGGGACAGAGCTAACTATGGCTACACCTTC; cdr3_aa: CASSRDRANYGYTF
j_call: TRBJ1-5; v_call: TRBV6-5; d_call: .; clone_size: .; cdr3_nt: TGTGCCAGCAGTTACGAAAGCTCCCAGGCCCAGCATTTT; cdr3_aa: CASSYESSQAQHF
j_call: TRBJ2-3; v_call: TRBV9; d_call: TRBD2; clone_size: .; cdr3_nt: TGTGCCAGCAGCTCACGGGCGGGGGGCGCGGGCACAGATACGCAGTATTTT; cdr3_aa: CASSSRAGGAGTDTQYF
j_call: TRBJ1-4; v_call: TRBV3-1/TRBV3-2; d_call: .; clone_size: .; cdr3_nt: TGTGCCAGCAGCTGGCGGGGGGCGGCTAATGAAAAACTGTTTTTT; cdr3_aa: CASSWRGAANEKLFF
j_call: TRBJ2-1; v_call: TRBV3-1/TRBV3-2; d_call: TRBD2; clone_size: .; cdr3_nt: TGTGCCAGCAGCCAAGGACCGACTAGCTCGTACCGACATGAGCAGTTCTTC; cdr3_aa: CASSQGPTSSYRHEQFF
j_call: TRBJ2-2; v_call: TRBV12-3/TRBV12-4; d_call: .; clone_size: .; cdr3_nt: TGTGCCAGCAGTCGAGGGGGGGAGCTGTTTTTT; cdr3_aa: CASSRGGELFF
j_call: TRBJ2-7; v_call: TRBV28; d_call: .; clone_size: .; cdr3_nt: TGTGCCAGCAGTTTGGCGGGACTCTCCTACGAGCAGTACTTC; cdr3_aa: CASSLAGLSYEQYF
j_call: TRBJ2-3; v_call: TRBV19; d_call: TRBD2; clone_size: .; cdr3_nt: TGTGCCAGTAGTTCGACCCGGACTAGCGGGAGTTCGCTCTCCGCAGATACGCAGTATTTT; cdr3_aa: CASSSTRTSGSSLSADTQYF
j_call: TRBJ2-3; v_call: TRBV11-2; d_call: .; clone_size: .; cdr3_nt: TGTGCCAGCAGCTCTAGCACAGATACGCAGTATTTT; cdr3_aa: CASSSSTDTQYF
j_call: TRBJ1-1; v_call: TRBV28; d_call: .; clone_size: .; cdr3_nt: TGTGCCAGCACTGGGAGGGTCTCTGAAGCTTTCTTT; cdr3_aa: CASTGRVSEAFF
j_call: TRBJ1-2; v_call: TRBV7-3; d_call: .; clone_size: .; cdr3_nt: TGTGCCAGCAGCTTAACTTCGCAGGGTAGCTACACCTTC; cdr3_aa: CASSLTSQGSYTF
j_call: TRBJ1-2; v_call: TRBV28; d_call: TRBD1; clone_size: .; cdr3_nt: TGTGCCAGCAGTGGACAGGGGGTTGGCTACACCTTC; cdr3_aa: CASSGQGVGYTF
j_call: TRBJ2-3; v_call: TRBV5-8; d_call: TRBD2; clone_size: .; cdr3_nt: TGTGCCAGCAGCGCAAGGAGGACTAGCGGCACAGATACGCAGTATTTT; cdr3_aa: CASSARRTSGTDTQYF
j_call: TRBJ2-1; v_call: TRBV5-6; d_call: TRBD2; clone_size: .; cdr3_nt: TGTGCCAGCAGGCCTCTCACTAGCGCAGATCGGTATGAGCAGTTCTTC; cdr3_aa: CASRPLTSADRYEQFF
j_call: TRBJ2-1; v_call: TRBV19; d_call: .; clone_size: .; cdr3_nt: TGTGCCAGTGAGGAGGGAAGCTCCTACAATGAGCAGTTCTTC; cdr3_aa: CASEEGSSYNEQFF